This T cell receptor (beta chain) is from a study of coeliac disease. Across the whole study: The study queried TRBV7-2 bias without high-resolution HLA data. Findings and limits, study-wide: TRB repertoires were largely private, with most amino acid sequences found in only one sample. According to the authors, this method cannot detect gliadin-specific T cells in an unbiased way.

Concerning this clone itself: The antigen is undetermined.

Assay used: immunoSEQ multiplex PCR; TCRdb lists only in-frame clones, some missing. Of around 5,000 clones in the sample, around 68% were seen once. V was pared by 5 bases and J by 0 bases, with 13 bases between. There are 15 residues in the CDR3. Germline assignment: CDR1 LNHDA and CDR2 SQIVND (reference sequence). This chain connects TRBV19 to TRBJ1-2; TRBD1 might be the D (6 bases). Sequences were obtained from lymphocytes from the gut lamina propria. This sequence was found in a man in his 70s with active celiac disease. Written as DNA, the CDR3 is TGTGCCAGTAGTCTTTGGACAGCCGCTAACTATGGCTACACCTTC. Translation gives CASSLWTAANYGYTF.